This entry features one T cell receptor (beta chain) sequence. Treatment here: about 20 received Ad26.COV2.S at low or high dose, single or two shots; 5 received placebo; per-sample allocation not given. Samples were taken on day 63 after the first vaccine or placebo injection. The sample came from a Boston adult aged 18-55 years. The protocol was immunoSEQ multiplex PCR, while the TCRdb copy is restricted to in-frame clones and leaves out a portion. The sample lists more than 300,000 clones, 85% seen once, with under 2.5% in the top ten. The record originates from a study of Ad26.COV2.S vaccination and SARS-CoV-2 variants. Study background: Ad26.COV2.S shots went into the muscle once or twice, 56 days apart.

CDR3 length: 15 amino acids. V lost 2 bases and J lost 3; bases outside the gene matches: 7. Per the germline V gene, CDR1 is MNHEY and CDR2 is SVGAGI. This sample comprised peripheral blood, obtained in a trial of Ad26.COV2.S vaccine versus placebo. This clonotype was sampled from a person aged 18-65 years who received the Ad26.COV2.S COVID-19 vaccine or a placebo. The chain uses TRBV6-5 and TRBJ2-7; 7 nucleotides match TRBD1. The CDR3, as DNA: TGTGCCAGCAGTTACGAAGGGGGCGCGGGCTACGAGCAGTACTTC. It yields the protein CASSYEGGAGYEQYF.